This T cell receptor (beta chain) came from a study of regulatory T cells in long-lasting Graves disease. Looking at the study overall: Under 3 months of antithyroid drugs had been taken by newly diagnosed Graves' patients.

Building of the TCR beta libraries involved iRepertoire HTBI primers and Arm-PCR of CDR3 regions. One entry per CDR3 protein, called by TCRdb with MiXCR from the multiplex PCR reads. The top ten hold around 10% of the sample, which has some 410,000 distinct CDR3 sequences, roughly 15% seen once. Indicated time point: newly diagnosed GD, antithyroid drugs for less than 3 months. Isolated PBMC RNA provided the starting material for the TCR library. General study findings and limits: With a small sample size, accuracy may have been reduced.

This CDR3 has 19 amino acids. Germline assignment: CDR1 SGHKS and CDR2 YYEKEE (reference sequence). The V segment lost 3 bases and the J segment 4 bases; nucleotides outside the gene matches: 14. To note about this clonotype: Its antigen is undetermined.

These data also featured in a second study, about T cells in Graves' hyperthyroidism and ophthalmopathy. Per that study: Diagnosis relied on clinical symptoms, serum thyroxine and TRAb, thyroid ultrasound and orbital computed tomography.

The J gene is TRBJ1-4, the V gene TRBV5-5; TRBD1 agrees at 11 bases. The origin of this receptor is a woman in her 30s with Graves disease. The material sequenced was peripheral blood mononuclear cells (PBMCs), taken at new diagnosis, from a patient treated with antithyroid drugs. The DNA of the CDR3 is TGTGCCAGCAGCTCACGAAGCCCCGGGACAGGGGGTTATAATGAAAAACTGTTTTTT. Translation: CASSSRSPGTGGYNEKLFF.